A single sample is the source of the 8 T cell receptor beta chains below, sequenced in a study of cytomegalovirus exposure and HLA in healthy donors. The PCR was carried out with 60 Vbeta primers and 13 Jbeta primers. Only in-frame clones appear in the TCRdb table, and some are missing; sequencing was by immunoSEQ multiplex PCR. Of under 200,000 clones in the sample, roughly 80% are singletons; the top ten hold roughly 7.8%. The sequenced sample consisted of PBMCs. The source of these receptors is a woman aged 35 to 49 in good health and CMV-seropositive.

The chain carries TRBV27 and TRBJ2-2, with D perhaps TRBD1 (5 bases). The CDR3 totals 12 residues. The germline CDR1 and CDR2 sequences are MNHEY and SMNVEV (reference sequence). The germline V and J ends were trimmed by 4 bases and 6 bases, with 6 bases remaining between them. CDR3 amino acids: CASSWGPGELFF. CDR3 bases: TGTGCCAGCAGTTGGGGCCCCGGGGAGCTGTTTTTT.

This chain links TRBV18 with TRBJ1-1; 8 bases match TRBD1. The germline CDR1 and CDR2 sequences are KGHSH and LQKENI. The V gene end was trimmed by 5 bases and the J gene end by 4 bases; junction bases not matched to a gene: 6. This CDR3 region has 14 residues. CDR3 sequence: CASSGQGFGTEAFF. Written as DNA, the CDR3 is TGTGCCAGCTCAGGACAGGGATTTGGCACTGAAGCTTTCTTT.

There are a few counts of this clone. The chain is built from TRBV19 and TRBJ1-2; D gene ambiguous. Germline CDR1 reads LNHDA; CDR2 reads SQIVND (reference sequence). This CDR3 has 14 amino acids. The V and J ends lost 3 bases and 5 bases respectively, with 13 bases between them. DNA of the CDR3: TGTGCCAGTAGTATTTCACCTGGAGCTTATGGCTACACCTTC. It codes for CASSISPGAYGYTF. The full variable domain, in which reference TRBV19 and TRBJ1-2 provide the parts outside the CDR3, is DGGITQSPKYLFRKEGQNVTLSCEQNLNHDAMYWYRQDPGQGLRLIYYSQIVNDFQKGDIAEGYSVSREKKESFPLTVTSAQKNPTAFYLCASSISPGAYGYTFGSGTRLTVV.

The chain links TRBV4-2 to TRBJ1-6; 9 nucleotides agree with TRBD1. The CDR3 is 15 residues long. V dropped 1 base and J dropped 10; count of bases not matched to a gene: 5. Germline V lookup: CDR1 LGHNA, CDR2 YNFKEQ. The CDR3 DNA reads TGTGCCAGCAGCCAAGGGGACAGGGAAGGATCACCCCTCCACTTT. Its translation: CASSQGDREGSPLHF.

The CDR3 loop is CASSLGTNFYEQYF. In nucleotides, the CDR3 is TGTGCCAGCAGCCTCGGGACAAACTTCTACGAGCAGTACTTC. V and J are TRBV28 and TRBJ2-7, with D possibly TRBD1 on 6 matching bases. Trimming took 6 bases from V and 3 from J, leaving 15 bases between them. This CDR3 has 14 amino acids. Germline lookup yields CDR1 MDHEN and CDR2 SYDVKM.

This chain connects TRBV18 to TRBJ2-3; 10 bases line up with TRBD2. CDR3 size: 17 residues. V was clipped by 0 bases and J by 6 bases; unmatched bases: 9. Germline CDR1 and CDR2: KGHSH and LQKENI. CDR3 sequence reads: CASSPPRLAGDEDTQYF. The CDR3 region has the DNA TGTGCCAGCTCACCACCGAGGCTAGCGGGAGATGAGGATACGCAGTATTTT.

This CDR3 is CASSLSRLGTSGGYEQYF. The CDR3 nucleotides read TGTGCCAGCAGTTTATCCCGCCTGGGGACTAGCGGGGGATACGAGCAGTACTTC. V and J are TRBV27 and TRBJ2-7, with 14 bases identical to TRBD2. V shed 0 bases, J shed 4 bases, and the junction held 8 bases outside the gene matches. This CDR3 is 18 amino acids long. The V gene's germline CDR1 is MNHEY and CDR2 SMNVEV (reference sequence).

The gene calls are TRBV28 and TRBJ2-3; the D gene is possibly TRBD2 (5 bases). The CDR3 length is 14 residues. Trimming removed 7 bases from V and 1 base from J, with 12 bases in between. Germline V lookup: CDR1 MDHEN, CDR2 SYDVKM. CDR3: CASTPVRGTDTQYF. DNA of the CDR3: TGTGCCAGCACCCCCGTGAGGGGCACAGATACGCAGTATTTT. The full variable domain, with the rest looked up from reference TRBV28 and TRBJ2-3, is DVKVTQSSRYLVKRTGEKVFLECVQDMDHENMFWYRQDPGLGLRLIYFSYDVKMKEKGDIPEGYSVSREKKERFSLILESASTNQTSMYLCASTPVRGTDTQYFGPGTRLTVL.